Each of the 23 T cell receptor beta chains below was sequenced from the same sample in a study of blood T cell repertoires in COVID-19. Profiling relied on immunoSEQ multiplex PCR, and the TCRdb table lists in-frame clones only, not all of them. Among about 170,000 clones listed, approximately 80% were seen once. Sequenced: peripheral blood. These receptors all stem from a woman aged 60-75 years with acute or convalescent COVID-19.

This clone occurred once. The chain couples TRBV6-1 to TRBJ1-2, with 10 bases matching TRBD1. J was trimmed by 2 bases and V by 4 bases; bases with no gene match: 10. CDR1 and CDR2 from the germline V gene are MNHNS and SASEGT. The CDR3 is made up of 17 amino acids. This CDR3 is CASSGPRAGQGNYGYTF. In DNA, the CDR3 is TGTGCCAGCAGTGGTCCCCGAGCGGGACAGGGGAACTATGGCTACACCTTC.

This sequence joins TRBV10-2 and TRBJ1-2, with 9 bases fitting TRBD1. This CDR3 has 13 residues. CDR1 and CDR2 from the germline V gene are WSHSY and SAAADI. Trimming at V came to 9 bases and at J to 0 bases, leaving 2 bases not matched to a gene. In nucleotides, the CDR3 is TGCGCCAGTGGGACAGGGCCTAACTATGGCTACACCTTC. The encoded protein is CASGTGPNYGYTF.

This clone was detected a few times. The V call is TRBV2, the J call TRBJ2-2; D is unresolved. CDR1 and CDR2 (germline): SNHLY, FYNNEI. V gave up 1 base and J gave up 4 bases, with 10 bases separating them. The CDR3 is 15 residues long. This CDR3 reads CASSEVLGLTGELFF. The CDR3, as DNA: TGTGCCAGCAGTGAAGTACTGGGCCTCACCGGGGAGCTGTTTTTT.

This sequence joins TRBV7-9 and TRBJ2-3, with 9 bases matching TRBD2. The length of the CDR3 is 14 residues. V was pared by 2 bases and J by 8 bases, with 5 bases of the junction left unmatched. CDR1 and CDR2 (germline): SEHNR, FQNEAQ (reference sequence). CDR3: CASSLLAGVGTQYF. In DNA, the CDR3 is TGTGCCAGCAGCTTATTAGCGGGGGTCGGTACGCAGTATTTT.

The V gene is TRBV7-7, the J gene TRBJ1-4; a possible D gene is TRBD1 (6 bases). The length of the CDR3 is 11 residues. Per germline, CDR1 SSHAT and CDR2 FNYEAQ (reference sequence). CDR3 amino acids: CAVRGREKLFF. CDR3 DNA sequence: TGTGCAGTCAGGGGTCGTGAAAAACTGTTTTTT.

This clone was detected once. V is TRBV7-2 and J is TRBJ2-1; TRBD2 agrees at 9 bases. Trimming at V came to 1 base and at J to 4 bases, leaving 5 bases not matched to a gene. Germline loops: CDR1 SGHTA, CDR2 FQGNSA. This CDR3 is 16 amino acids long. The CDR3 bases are TGTGCCAGCAGCTTAGTCGGCGGGGGGGCATACAATGAGCAGTTCTTC. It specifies CASSLVGGGAYNEQFF. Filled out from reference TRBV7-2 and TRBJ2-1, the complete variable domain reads GAGVSQSPSNKVTEKGKDVELRCDPISGHTALYWYRQSLGQGLEFLIYFQGNSAPDKSGLPSDRFSAERTGGSVSTLTIQRTQQEDSAVYLCASSLVGGGAYNEQFFGPGTRLTVL.

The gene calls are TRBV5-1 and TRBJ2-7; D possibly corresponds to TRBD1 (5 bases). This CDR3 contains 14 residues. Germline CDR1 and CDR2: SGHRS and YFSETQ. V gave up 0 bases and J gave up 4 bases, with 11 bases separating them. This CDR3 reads CASSLEGARYEQYF. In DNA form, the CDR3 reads TGCGCCAGCAGCTTGGAAGGGGCGAGATACGAGCAGTACTTC.

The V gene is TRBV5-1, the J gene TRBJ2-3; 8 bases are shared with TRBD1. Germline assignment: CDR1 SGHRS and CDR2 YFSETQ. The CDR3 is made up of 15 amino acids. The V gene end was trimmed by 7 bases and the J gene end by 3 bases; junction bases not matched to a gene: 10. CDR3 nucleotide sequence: TGCGCCAGCGGATTACAGGGGGTACTAACAGATACGCAGTATTTT. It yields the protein CASGLQGVLTDTQYF.

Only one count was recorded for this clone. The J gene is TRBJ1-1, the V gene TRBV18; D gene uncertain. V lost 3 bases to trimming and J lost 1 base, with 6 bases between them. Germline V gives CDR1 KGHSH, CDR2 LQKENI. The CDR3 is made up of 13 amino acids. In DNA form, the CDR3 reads TGTGCCAGCTCACCCCAGGAGAACACTGAAGCTTTCTTT. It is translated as CASSPQENTEAFF.

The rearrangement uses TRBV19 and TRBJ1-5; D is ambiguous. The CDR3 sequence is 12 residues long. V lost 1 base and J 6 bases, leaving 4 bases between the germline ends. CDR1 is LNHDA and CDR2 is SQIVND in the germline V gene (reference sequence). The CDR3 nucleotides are TGTGCCAGTAGTATAGCGCGTCAGCCCCAGCATTTT. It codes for CASSIARQPQHF.

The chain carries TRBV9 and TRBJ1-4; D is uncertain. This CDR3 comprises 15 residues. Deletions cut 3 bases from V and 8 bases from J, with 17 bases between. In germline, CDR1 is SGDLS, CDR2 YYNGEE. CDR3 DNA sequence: TGTGCCAGCAGCGGGATCGTGGGCCGTCGAGAAAAACTGTTTTTT. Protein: CASSGIVGRREKLFF.

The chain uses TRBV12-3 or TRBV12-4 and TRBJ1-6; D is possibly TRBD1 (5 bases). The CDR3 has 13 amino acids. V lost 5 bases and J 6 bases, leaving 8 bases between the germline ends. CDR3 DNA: TGTGCCAGCAGTCATGACAGTAATTCACCCCTCCACTTT. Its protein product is CASSHDSNSPLHF.

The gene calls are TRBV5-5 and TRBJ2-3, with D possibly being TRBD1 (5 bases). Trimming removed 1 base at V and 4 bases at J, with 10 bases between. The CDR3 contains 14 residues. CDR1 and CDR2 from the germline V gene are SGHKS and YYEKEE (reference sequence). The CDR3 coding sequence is TGTGCCAGCAGCTTGCAGCCAGGGTCAGATACGCAGTATTTT. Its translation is CASSLQPGSDTQYF.

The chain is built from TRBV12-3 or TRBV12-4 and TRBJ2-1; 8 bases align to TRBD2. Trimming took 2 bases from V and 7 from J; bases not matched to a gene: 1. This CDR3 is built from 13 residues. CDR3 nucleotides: TGTGCCAGCAGTTTAAGCGGGGGAAATGAGCAGTTCTTC. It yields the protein CASSLSGGNEQFF.

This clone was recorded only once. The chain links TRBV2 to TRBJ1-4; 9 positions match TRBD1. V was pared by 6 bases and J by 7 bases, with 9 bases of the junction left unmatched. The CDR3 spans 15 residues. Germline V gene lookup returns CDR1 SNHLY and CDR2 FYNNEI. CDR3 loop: CASRTSDRGFEKLFF. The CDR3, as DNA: TGTGCCAGCAGGACTTCTGACAGGGGGTTTGAAAAACTGTTTTTT.

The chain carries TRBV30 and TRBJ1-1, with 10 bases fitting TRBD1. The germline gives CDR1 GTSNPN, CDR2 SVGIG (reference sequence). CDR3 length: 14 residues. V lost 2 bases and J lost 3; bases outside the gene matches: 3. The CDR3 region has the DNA TGTGCCTGGAGTCGGGGACAGGGGTACACTGAAGCTTTCTTT. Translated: CAWSRGQGYTEAFF.

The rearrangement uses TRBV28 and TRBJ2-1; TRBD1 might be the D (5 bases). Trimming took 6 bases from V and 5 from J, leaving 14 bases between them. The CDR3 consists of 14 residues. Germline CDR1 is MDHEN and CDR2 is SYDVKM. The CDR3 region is CASSNTGSHNEQFF. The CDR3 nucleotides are TGTGCCAGCAGCAACACAGGATCCCACAATGAGCAGTTCTTC.

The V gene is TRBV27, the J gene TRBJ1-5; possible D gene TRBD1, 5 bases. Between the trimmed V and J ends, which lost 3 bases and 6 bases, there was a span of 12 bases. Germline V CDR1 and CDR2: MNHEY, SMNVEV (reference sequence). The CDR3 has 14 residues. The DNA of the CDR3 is TGTGCCAGCAGTTTGTCTGACAGTACTCAGCCCCAGCATTTT. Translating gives CASSLSDSTQPQHF.

Written as DNA, the CDR3 is TGTGCCAGCAGCCAGGGACTAGAGTACTACGAGCAGTACTTC. Residues: CASSQGLEYYEQYF. The chain has TRBV4-2 and TRBJ2-7; 8 positions agree with TRBD2. V trimming: 3 bases; J trimming: 3 bases; junction bases outside the gene matches: 4. Per the germline V gene, CDR1 is LGHNA and CDR2 is YNFKEQ. The CDR3 runs to 14 residues.

CDR3 DNA: TGTGCCAGTAGTAAGACTGACCTCCTGAACACTGAAGCTTTCTTT. Its protein product is CASSKTDLLNTEAFF. The chain carries TRBV19 and TRBJ1-1; D gene ambiguous. CDR1 and CDR2 from the germline V gene are LNHDA and SQIVND (reference sequence). The CDR3 totals 15 residues. The ends were cut back, 4 bases at V and 0 bases at J, with 12 bases in the middle.

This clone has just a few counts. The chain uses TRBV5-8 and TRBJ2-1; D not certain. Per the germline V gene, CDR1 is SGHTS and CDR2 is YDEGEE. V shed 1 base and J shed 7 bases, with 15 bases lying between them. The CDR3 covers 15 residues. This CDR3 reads CASSLRQVFGNEQFF. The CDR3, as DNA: TGTGCCAGCAGCTTGAGGCAGGTTTTCGGTAATGAGCAGTTCTTC. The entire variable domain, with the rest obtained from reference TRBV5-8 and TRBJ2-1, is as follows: EAGVTQSPTHLIKTRGQQATLRCSPISGHTSVYWYQQALGLGLQFLLWYDEGEERNRGNFPPRFSGRQFPNYSSELNVNALELEDSALYLCASSLRQVFGNEQFFGPGTRLTVL.

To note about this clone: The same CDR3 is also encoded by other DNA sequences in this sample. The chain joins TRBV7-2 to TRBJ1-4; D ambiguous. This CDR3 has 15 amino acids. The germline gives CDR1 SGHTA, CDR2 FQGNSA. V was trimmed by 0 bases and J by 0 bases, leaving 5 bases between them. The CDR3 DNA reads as TGTGCCAGCAGCTTAGCCCAGGCAACTAATGAAAAACTGTTTTTT. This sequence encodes CASSLAQATNEKLFF.

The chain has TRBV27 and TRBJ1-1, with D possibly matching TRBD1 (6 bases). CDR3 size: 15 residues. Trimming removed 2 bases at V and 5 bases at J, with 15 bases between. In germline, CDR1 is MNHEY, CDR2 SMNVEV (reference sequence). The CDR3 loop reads CASSLTDRMGTEAFF. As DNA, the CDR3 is TGTGCCAGCAGTTTAACCGACAGGATGGGGACTGAAGCTTTCTTT.